The rows below give T cell receptor beta chains drawn from one sample of a study of identical twins. Each CDR3 protein is one row after TCRdb ran MiXCR on the 5' RACE reads. The top ten clones hold about 7.1% of a sample with a few hundred thousand distinct CDR3 sequences, 9.5% of them seen once. The same specimen was also included in a second study, on yellow fever vaccine responses in identical twins.

The sample comprised CD8+ T cells sorted from blood. These receptors came from a woman aged 18 to 35 in good health. The CDR3 runs from the conserved cysteine through the conserved F or W. Each record gives: D gene, J gene, clone size, V gene, CDR3 DNA, CDR3 protein. D genes are given only for firm matches. Where a row states a size, it is once, few, many or the class of an expanded clone; other rows omit it.

d_call: TRBD2; j_call: TRBJ2-3; clone_size: -; v_call: TRBV7-9; cdr3_nt: TGTGCCAGCAGCCACTATGGACTAGCGGGAGGGCCGGATACGCAGTATTTT; cdr3_aa: CASSHYGLAGGPDTQYF
d_call: -; j_call: TRBJ2-2; clone_size: many; v_call: TRBV10-3; cdr3_nt: TGTGCCATCAGTGAGTCTGGAGGGAACACCGGGGAGCTGTTTTTT; cdr3_aa: CAISESGGNTGELFF
d_call: TRBD1; j_call: TRBJ1-5; clone_size: -; v_call: TRBV27; cdr3_nt: TGTGCCAGCAGTGTGACAGGGTCGAATCAGCCCCAGCATTTT; cdr3_aa: CASSVTGSNQPQHF
d_call: -; j_call: TRBJ1-1; clone_size: many; v_call: TRBV7-2; cdr3_nt: TGTGCCAGCAGCTTAGTTTGGTTGGGTGATGGTAGCACTGAAGCTTTCTTT; cdr3_aa: CASSLVWLGDGSTEAFF
d_call: -; j_call: TRBJ2-3; clone_size: many; v_call: TRBV28; cdr3_nt: TGTGCCAGCAGTTTATTATTTGGACGATCCCTCACAGATACGCAGTATTTT; cdr3_aa: CASSLLFGRSLTDTQYF
d_call: -; j_call: TRBJ2-6; clone_size: many; v_call: TRBV6-2/TRBV6-3; cdr3_nt: TGTGCCAGCAGTCCTGATTACTCTGGGGCCAACGTCCTGACTTTC; cdr3_aa: CASSPDYSGANVLTF
d_call: -; j_call: TRBJ2-2; clone_size: many; v_call: TRBV4-1; cdr3_nt: TGCGCCAGCAGCCTGCATGGGGCCCCGAACACCGGGGAGCTGTTTTTT; cdr3_aa: CASSLHGAPNTGELFF
d_call: -; j_call: TRBJ1-5; clone_size: many; v_call: TRBV5-5; cdr3_nt: TGTGCCAGCAGCTTGGATGTCAATCAGCCCCAGCATTTT; cdr3_aa: CASSLDVNQPQHF
d_call: -; j_call: TRBJ2-3; clone_size: many; v_call: TRBV5-1; cdr3_nt: TGCGCCAGCAGCTTGGTTGTTGGAGATACGCAGTATTTT; cdr3_aa: CASSLVVGDTQYF
d_call: -; j_call: TRBJ2-7; clone_size: -; v_call: TRBV10-2; cdr3_nt: TGCGCCAGCAGTGAGTCTGTAGGGGCGCCCCCCTACGAGCAGTACTTC; cdr3_aa: CASSESVGAPPYEQYF
d_call: -; j_call: TRBJ2-7; clone_size: many; v_call: TRBV25-1; cdr3_nt: TGTGCCAGCAGTGAATATGGAGGCTCCTACGAGCAGTACTTC; cdr3_aa: CASSEYGGSYEQYF
d_call: -; j_call: TRBJ2-1; clone_size: -; v_call: TRBV7-9; cdr3_nt: TGTGCCAGCAGCTCGGGGTTACCCACAAATGAGCAGTTCTTC; cdr3_aa: CASSSGLPTNEQFF
d_call: TRBD1; j_call: TRBJ2-6; clone_size: -; v_call: TRBV27; cdr3_nt: TGTGCCAGCAGTCAAAAACAGGGGTATGGGGCCAACGTCCTGACTTTC; cdr3_aa: CASSQKQGYGANVLTF
d_call: TRBD2; j_call: TRBJ2-3; clone_size: many; v_call: TRBV3-1; cdr3_nt: TGTGCCAGCAGCCCCCACGGACTAGCGGTCACAGATACGCAGTATTTT; cdr3_aa: CASSPHGLAVTDTQYF
d_call: TRBD1; j_call: TRBJ2-7; clone_size: few; v_call: TRBV14; cdr3_nt: TGTGCCAGCAGCCATGGGACAGGGGCTCCCTACGAGCAGTACTTC; cdr3_aa: CASSHGTGAPYEQYF
d_call: -; j_call: TRBJ2-7; clone_size: few; v_call: TRBV28; cdr3_nt: TGTGCCACCTCGTCCGCTCGGGACGAGCAGTACTTC; cdr3_aa: CATSSARDEQYF
d_call: -; j_call: TRBJ1-5; clone_size: few; v_call: TRBV27; cdr3_nt: TGTGCCAGCAGCCTGGACAGCGATAGCAATCAGCCCCAGCATTTT; cdr3_aa: CASSLDSDSNQPQHF
d_call: TRBD1; j_call: TRBJ2-1; clone_size: -; v_call: TRBV2; cdr3_nt: TGTGCCAGTTCGCCGGGACAGGGGTTTGAGCAGTTCTTC; cdr3_aa: CASSPGQGFEQFF
d_call: -; j_call: TRBJ2-1; clone_size: -; v_call: TRBV18; cdr3_nt: TGTGCCAGCTCCTTACCCGAGGATGAGCAGTTCTTC; cdr3_aa: CASSLPEDEQFF
d_call: TRBD2; j_call: TRBJ2-7; clone_size: -; v_call: TRBV28; cdr3_nt: TGTGCCAGCAGTTTAGAACTAGCGGGAAGTGGAGACTACGAGCAGTACTTC; cdr3_aa: CASSLELAGSGDYEQYF
d_call: -; j_call: TRBJ2-7; clone_size: many; v_call: TRBV29-1; cdr3_nt: TGCAGCGTTGTGGGCCTACGGAACGAGCAGTACTTC; cdr3_aa: CSVVGLRNEQYF
d_call: -; j_call: TRBJ2-1; clone_size: -; v_call: TRBV14; cdr3_nt: TGTGCCAGCGTAAGACGGGGCTTTACCGGGACTGCTCCCTACGAGCAGTTCTTC; cdr3_aa: CASVRRGFTGTAPYEQFF
d_call: -; j_call: TRBJ2-7; clone_size: few; v_call: TRBV4-1; cdr3_nt: TGCGCCAGCAGCCTTACTTGGGGGGTAAATCGCGAGCAGTACTTC; cdr3_aa: CASSLTWGVNREQYF
d_call: -; j_call: TRBJ1-4; clone_size: -; v_call: TRBV20-1; cdr3_nt: TGCAGTGCTAGATCGTGGCATTCAACTAATGAAAAACTGTTTTTT; cdr3_aa: CSARSWHSTNEKLFF
d_call: -; j_call: TRBJ2-1; clone_size: many; v_call: TRBV13; cdr3_nt: TGTGCCAGCAGCTTAGGCCCCGGACAGACAGAGTACAATGAGCAGTTCTTC; cdr3_aa: CASSLGPGQTEYNEQFF
d_call: TRBD2; j_call: TRBJ2-7; clone_size: -; v_call: TRBV2; cdr3_nt: TGTGCCAGCAGATTAGCGGGGGTTCAGGACGAGCAGTACTTC; cdr3_aa: CASRLAGVQDEQYF
d_call: -; j_call: TRBJ1-1; clone_size: many; v_call: TRBV12-3/TRBV12-4; cdr3_nt: TGTGCCAGCAGTTTAAGGGGTGAAGCTTTCTTT; cdr3_aa: CASSLRGEAFF
d_call: -; j_call: TRBJ2-7; clone_size: -; v_call: TRBV27; cdr3_nt: TGTGCCAGCGGCCCTGGACAGATCTACGAGCAGTACTTC; cdr3_aa: CASGPGQIYEQYF
d_call: TRBD1; j_call: TRBJ2-7; clone_size: -; v_call: TRBV28; cdr3_nt: TGTGCCAGCAGTTTAGGGACAGAACCGTATGAGCAGTACTTC; cdr3_aa: CASSLGTEPYEQYF
d_call: -; j_call: TRBJ1-5; clone_size: many; v_call: TRBV20-1; cdr3_nt: TGCAGTGCTAGAGATAGGGTTAGCAATCAGCCCCAGCATTTT; cdr3_aa: CSARDRVSNQPQHF
d_call: TRBD1; j_call: TRBJ2-7; clone_size: many; v_call: TRBV29-1; cdr3_nt: TGCAGCGTTGAAGAGACAGGGGAAACCTACGAGCAGTACTTC; cdr3_aa: CSVEETGETYEQYF
d_call: -; j_call: TRBJ2-5; clone_size: many; v_call: TRBV5-1; cdr3_nt: TGCGCCAGCAGCTTGGATTACACGGACTTCGGGGACCAAGAGACCCAGTACTTC; cdr3_aa: CASSLDYTDFGDQETQYF
d_call: -; j_call: TRBJ1-2; clone_size: few; v_call: TRBV7-9; cdr3_nt: TGTGCCAGCAGCTTAGAGGACACCGGCTTC; cdr3_aa: CASSLEDTGF
d_call: -; j_call: TRBJ2-7; clone_size: few; v_call: TRBV29-1; cdr3_nt: TGCAGCGTCACTAGAAATGGCGAGCAGTACTTC; cdr3_aa: CSVTRNGEQYF
d_call: -; j_call: TRBJ2-4; clone_size: few; v_call: TRBV27; cdr3_nt: TGTGCCAGCAGCCTCTCAGGGTCAAACATTCAGTACTTC; cdr3_aa: CASSLSGSNIQYF